One and the same sample provided the 8 T cell receptor beta chains below, sequenced in a study of cytomegalovirus exposure and HLA in healthy donors. The assay was immunoSEQ multiplex PCR, and TCRdb's table has in-frame clones only and misses some. This table has 150,000 or so clones, roughly 87% appearing once. Specimen: PBMCs. Every receptor here comes from a woman aged 18-29 years in good health and CMV-seropositive.

CDR3 sequence: CASSPKDRVYGYTF. CDR3 nucleotides: TGTGCCAGCAGCCCAAAGGACAGGGTCTATGGCTACACCTTC. The V call is TRBV5-8, the J call TRBJ1-2, with 8 bases aligning to TRBD1. CDR1 is SGHTS and CDR2 is YDEGEE in the germline V gene. Trimming took 4 bases from V and 4 from J; bases not matched to a gene: 6. CDR3 length: 14 amino acids.

The CDR3 coding sequence is TGTGCCAGCAGCTTAGAGTCGACAAGTCTTCGGCCCCAGCATTTT. Its translation is CASSLESTSLRPQHF. The chain is built from TRBV7-2 and TRBJ1-5; D remains ambiguous. V lost 1 base, J lost 9 bases, and 16 bases lay in between. Germline V gene sequence: CDR1 SGHTA, CDR2 FQGNSA. The length of the CDR3 is 15 residues. The variable domain in full, completed from reference TRBV7-2 and TRBJ1-5, reads GAGVSQSPSNKVTEKGKDVELRCDPISGHTALYWYRQSLGQGLEFLIYFQGNSAPDKSGLPSDRFSAERTGGSVSTLTIQRTQQEDSAVYLCASSLESTSLRPQHFGDGTRLSIL.

The chain is built from TRBV5-5 and TRBJ1-6; D is unresolved. Trimming removed 0 bases at V and 4 bases at J, with 5 bases between. Per the germline V gene, CDR1 is SGHKS and CDR2 is YYEKEE (reference sequence). The length of the CDR3 is 14 residues. The CDR3 region is CASSLALYNSPLHF. The CDR3 region has the DNA TGTGCCAGCAGCTTGGCACTTTATAATTCACCCCTCCACTTT.

V usage is TRBV28 and J usage is TRBJ2-2, with TRBD1 matching 8 bases. The CDR3 has 16 amino acids. Germline lookup yields CDR1 MDHEN and CDR2 SYDVKM. Germline trimming cut 3 bases from V and 3 bases from J; bases unmatched to any gene: 6. CDR3 coding DNA: TGTGCCAGCAGTTTCCCCTTACAGGGGGACACCGGGGAGCTGTTTTTT. It translates to CASSFPLQGDTGELFF.

The CDR3 loop is CASSLLESGNHGYTF. The CDR3 nucleotides are TGCGCCAGCAGCTTACTTGAATCAGGAAACCATGGCTACACCTTC. The chain couples TRBV5-1 to TRBJ1-2; D not resolved. V dropped 2 bases and J dropped 6 bases, with 17 bases sitting between them. CDR1 SGHRS and CDR2 YFSETQ come from the germline V gene. The CDR3 has 15 residues.

The chain couples TRBV5-6 to TRBJ1-4; D uncertain. Germline-derived CDR1 and CDR2 are SGHDT and YYEEEE. The CDR3 has 16 amino acids. Trimming took off 2 bases at V and 8 bases at J, with 19 bases between the two ends. CDR3 coding DNA: TGTGCCAGCAGCTTTAAGGCAGGCCTACTGGAAGAAAAACTGTTTTTT. It codes for CASSFKAGLLEEKLFF.

This rearrangement joins TRBV6-1 to TRBJ1-2; 9 nucleotides align to TRBD1. Trimming removed 7 bases from V and 7 bases from J; junction bases left unmatched: 10. This CDR3 has 14 residues. Germline V CDR1 and CDR2: MNHNS, SASEGT. Here the CDR3 reads CASIQDRGLFGYTF. In nucleotides, the CDR3 is TGTGCCAGCATTCAGGACAGGGGCCTGTTTGGCTACACCTTC.

The rearrangement uses TRBV15 and TRBJ1-3, with TRBD1 identical over 8 bases. The CDR3 is 16 amino acids. CDR1 is LNHNV and CDR2 is YYDKDF in the germline V gene (reference sequence). J was trimmed by 0 bases and V by 5 bases; bases with no gene match: 6. The CDR3 DNA sequence: TGTGCCACCAGCCGGGGACAGGAGAGCTCTGGAAACACCATATATTTT. Amino acids: CATSRGQESSGNTIYF.